The entry below gives a single T cell receptor (beta chain) sequence along with its context. This clone came up a few times. Its antigen is not yet known. Base qualities are missing; no much larger clone stands one base away. The entry originates in a study of blood T cell repertoires in COVID-19 (dated by TCRdb to about 2020). Context from the whole study: Collaborator samples came from the United States, Italy and Spain and covered acute and convalescent phases of COVID-19. The material from the prospective study consisted of cDNA or gDNA derived from T cells, B-cell-depleted T cells, or PBMCs. Deeply sampled blood TCRbeta repertoires from subjects exposed to, actively infected with, or recovered from COVID-19 were included in the dataset. The repertoires were made available in a free public database intended to serve as a resource for research on the immune response to SARS-CoV-2. Samples were obtained from the ongoing ImmuneRACE study (first 160 participants) and from 1,000 to 1,500 subjects provided by 6 global collaborators. Nearly every sample came with metadata listing a de-identified subject ID, COVID-19 status, age in years and sex. HLA class I and class II types, where available, came from metadata supplied by the sample provider rather than from assay-based typing. On the study overall, not on this receptor specifically: The quantity of clinical and demographic metadata differed by source and by participant and was supplied without curation.

The immunoSEQ Assay, a bias-controlled multiplex PCR, was used to amplify TCRbeta CDR3 regions from genomic DNA. On the study's bioinformatics: The number of nucleated cells in each sample was estimated from the amplification of reference gene primers within the assay. To quantify the absolute abundance of each unique TCRbeta CDR3 rearrangement, sequence reads were collapsed and filtered. For each sample, productive Simpson clonality was calculated as the square root of Simpson's diversity index over productive rearrangements. In its TCRdb copy, this immuneACCESS table keeps in-frame sequences only and misses some clones. Where compared with another copy, unresolved V genes explain less than half of these, and the others have no known cause. D and trimming were read from the DNA, whereas the V and J calls and clone size are those reported in that table. This sample has 380,000 or so clones in its table, and 85% to 90% of those were observed once. The ten largest account for more than 0.85% of the sample.

In the prospective study, participants were about 18 to 100 years old, resided in around 25 geographic areas of the United States, and were enrolled through a virtual design. In the prospective study, cohorts were assigned on the basis of participant-reported clinical history obtained from a screening survey and a study questionnaire. Each participant in the prospective study had whole blood, serum and a nasopharyngeal or oropharyngeal swab collected by mobile phlebotomists. Over a roughly 2-month period, participants in the prospective study had the option of providing additional blood draws and questionnaires. Before DNA extraction, prospective study blood samples were shipped either frozen or at room temperature. CDR3 length: 17 amino acids, cysteine to phenylalanine. Solely the CDR3 DNA is kept, with 51 bases framed from the first base. The germline V gene (reference sequence) yields SEHNR for CDR1 and FQNEAQ for CDR2. V and J are truncated by 5 bases and 0 bases respectively, leaving an intervening sequence of 16 bases.

The chain couples TRBV7-9 to TRBJ2-2, with the D gene not confidently named. The specimen was PBMCs or T cells enriched from blood (not recorded which). The clonotype originates from a woman under 40 with acute COVID-19. The CDR3 sequence is CASSDVGLFANTGELFF. The sequenced DNA is TGTGCCAGCAGCGATGTCGGTCTATTCGCGAACACCGGGGAGCTGTTTTTT.